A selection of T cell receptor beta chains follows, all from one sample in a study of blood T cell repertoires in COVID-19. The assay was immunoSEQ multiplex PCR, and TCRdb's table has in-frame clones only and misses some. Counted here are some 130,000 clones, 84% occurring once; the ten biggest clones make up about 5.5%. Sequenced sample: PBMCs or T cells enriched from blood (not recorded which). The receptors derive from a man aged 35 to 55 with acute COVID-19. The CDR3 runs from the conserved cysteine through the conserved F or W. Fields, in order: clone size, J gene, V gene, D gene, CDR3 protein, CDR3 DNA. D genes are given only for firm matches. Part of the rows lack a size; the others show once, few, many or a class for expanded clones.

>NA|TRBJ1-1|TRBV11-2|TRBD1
CASSTGTGVSNTEAFF
TGTGCCAGCAGCACCGGGACAGGGGTTTCGAACACTGAAGCTTTCTTT
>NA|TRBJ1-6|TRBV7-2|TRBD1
CASRGQPNSPLHF
TGTGCCAGCAGGGGACAGCCCAATTCACCCCTCCACTTT
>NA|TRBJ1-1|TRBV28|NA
CASSHQLGGIENTEAFF
TGTGCCAGCAGTCATCAATTGGGAGGGATAGAGAACACTGAAGCTTTCTTT
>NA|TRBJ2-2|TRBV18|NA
CASSRQHTGELFF
TGTGCCAGCTCACGACAGCACACCGGGGAGCTGTTTTTT
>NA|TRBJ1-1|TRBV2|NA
CASSSRVRGTEAFF
TGTGCCAGCAGTAGCCGGGTCCGAGGGACTGAAGCTTTCTTT
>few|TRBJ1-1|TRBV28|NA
CASSLVQGGTEAFF
TGTGCCAGCAGTTTGGTACAGGGTGGCACTGAAGCTTTCTTT
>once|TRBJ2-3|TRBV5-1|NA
CASSQGPSTDTQYF
TGCGCCAGCAGCCAGGGGCCTAGCACAGATACGCAGTATTTT
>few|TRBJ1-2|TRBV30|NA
CAWAEVTARRGGYTF
TGTGCCTGGGCGGAAGTGACAGCTAGGCGGGGTGGCTACACCTTC
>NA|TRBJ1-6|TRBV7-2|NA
CASSLRAGGVDNSPLHF
TGTGCCAGCAGCTTAAGGGCGGGGGGAGTGGATAATTCACCCCTCCACTTT
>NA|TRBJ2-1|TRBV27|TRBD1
CASSLYGQGVGASDNEQFF
TGTGCCAGCAGTTTGTACGGACAGGGGGTCGGTGCCTCGGACAATGAGCAGTTCTTC
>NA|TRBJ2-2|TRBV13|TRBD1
CASSLGAGGTTGELFF
TGTGCCAGCAGCTTAGGCGCAGGGGGAACCACCGGGGAGCTGTTTTTT
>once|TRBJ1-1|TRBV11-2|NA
CASSVQTNTEAFF
TGTGCCAGCAGCGTGCAGACAAACACTGAAGCTTTCTTT
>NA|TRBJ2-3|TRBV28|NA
CASSPEDGTDTQYF
TGTGCCAGCAGCCCGGAGGACGGGACAGATACGCAGTATTTT
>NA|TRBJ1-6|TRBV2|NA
CASSEQGYVSPLHF
TGTGCCAGCAGTGAACAGGGGTACGTCTCACCCCTCCACTTT
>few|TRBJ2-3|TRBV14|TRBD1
CASSQEGKDRGTDTQYF
TGTGCCAGCAGCCAAGAAGGTAAGGACAGGGGCACAGATACGCAGTATTTT
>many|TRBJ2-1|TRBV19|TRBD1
CASSITPRGTYNEQFF
TGTGCCAGTAGTATAACCCCCAGGGGGACCTACAATGAGCAGTTCTTC
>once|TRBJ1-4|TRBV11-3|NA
CASSGCGSGPTNEKLFF
TGTGCCAGCAGCGGATGTGGTAGCGGCCCAACTAATGAAAAACTGTTTTTT
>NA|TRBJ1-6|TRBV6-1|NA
CASSDGGGESPLHF
TGTGCCAGCAGTGATGGCGGGGGTGAGTCACCCCTCCACTTT